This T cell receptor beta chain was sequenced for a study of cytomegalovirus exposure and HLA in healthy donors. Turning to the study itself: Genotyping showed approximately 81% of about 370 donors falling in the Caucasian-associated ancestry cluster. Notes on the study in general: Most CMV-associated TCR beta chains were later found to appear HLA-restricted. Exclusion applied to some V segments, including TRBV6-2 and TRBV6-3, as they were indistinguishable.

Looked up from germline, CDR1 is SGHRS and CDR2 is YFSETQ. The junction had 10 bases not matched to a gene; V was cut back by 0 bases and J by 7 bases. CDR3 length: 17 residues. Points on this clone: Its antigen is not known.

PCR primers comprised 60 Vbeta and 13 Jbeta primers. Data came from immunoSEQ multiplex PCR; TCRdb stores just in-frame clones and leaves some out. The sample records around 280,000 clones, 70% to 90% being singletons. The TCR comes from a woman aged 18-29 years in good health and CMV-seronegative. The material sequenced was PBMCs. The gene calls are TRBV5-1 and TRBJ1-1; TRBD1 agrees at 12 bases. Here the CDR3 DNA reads TGCGCCAGCAGCTTGGCGGGGACAGGGGGCTGGCTAGATGAAGCTTTCTTT. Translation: CASSLAGTGGWLDEAFF. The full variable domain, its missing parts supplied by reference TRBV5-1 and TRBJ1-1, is KAGVTQTPRYLIKTRGQQVTLSCSPISGHRSVSWYQQTPGQGLQFLFEYFSETQRNKGNFPGRFSGRQFSNSRSEMNVSTLELGDSALYLCASSLAGTGGWLDEAFFGQGTRLTVV.